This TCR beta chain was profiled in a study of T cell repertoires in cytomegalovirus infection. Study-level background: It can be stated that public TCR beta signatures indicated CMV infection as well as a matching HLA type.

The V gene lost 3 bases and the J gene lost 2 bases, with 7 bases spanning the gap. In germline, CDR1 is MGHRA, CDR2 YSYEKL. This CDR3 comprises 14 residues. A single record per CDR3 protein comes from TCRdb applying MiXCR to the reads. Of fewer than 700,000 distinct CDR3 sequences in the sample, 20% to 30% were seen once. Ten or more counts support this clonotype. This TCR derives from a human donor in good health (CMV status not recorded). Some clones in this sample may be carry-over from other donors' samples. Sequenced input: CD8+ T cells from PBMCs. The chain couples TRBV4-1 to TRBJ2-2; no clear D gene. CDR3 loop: CASSQLTNTGELFF. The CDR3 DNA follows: TGCGCCAGCAGCCAGCTTACTAACACCGGGGAGCTGTTTTTT.